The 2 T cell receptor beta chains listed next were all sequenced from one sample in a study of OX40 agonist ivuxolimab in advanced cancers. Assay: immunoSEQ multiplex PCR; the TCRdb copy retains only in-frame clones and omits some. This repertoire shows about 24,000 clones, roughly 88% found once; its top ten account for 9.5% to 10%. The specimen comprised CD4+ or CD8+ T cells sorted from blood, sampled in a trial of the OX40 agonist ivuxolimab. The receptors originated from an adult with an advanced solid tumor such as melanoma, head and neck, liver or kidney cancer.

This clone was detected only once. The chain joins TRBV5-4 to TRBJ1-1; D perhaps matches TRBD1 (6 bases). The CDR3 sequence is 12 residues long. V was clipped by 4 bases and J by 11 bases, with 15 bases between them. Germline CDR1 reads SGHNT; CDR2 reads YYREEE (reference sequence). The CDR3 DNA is TGTGCCAGCAGCGTGGACAGTGCGAAGGCTTTCTTT. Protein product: CASSVDSAKAFF. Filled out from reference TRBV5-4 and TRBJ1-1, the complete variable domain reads ETGVTQSPTHLIKTRGQQVTLRCSSQSGHNTVSWYQQALGQGPQFIFQYYREEENGRGNFPPRFSGLQFPNYSSELNVNALELDDSALYLCASSVDSAKAFFGQGTRLTVV.

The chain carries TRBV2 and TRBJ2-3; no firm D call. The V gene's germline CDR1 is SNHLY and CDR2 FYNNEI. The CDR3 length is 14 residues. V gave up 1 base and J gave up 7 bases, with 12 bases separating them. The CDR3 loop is CASSEDPWYYTQYF. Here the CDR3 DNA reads TGTGCCAGCAGTGAAGATCCCTGGTACTATACGCAGTATTTT.